This TCR beta chain stems from a study of monozygotic twins with inflammatory bowel disease. TCRdb re-called the 5' RACE reads, yielding one record per CDR3 amino acid sequence without DNA. This sample contains under 350,000 distinct CDR3 sequences. General study findings and limits: For IBD, no single strong associated signal or clonotype was supported.

Germline V CDR1 and CDR2: SSHAT, FNYEAQ (reference sequence). The CDR3 extends over 13 amino acids. Remarks on this clonotype: Antigen unknown.

This receptor was taken from a human donor with ulcerative colitis or Crohn's disease, or a healthy co-twin of an affected twin (not recorded which). The specimen was blood. This rearrangement joins TRBV7-7 to TRBJ2-3; lacking DNA, the TRBD1 call made by TCRdb goes unchecked. The CDR3 reads CASSRGGGDTQYF.